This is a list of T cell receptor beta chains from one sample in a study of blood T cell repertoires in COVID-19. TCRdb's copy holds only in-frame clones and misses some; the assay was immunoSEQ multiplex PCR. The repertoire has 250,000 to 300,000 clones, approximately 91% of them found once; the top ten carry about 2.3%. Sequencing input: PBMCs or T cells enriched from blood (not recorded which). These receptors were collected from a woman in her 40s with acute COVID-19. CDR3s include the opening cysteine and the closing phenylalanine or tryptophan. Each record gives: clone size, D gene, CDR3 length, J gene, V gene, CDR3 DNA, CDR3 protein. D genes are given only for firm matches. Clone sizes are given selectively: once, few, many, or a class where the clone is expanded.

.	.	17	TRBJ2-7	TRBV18	TGTGCCAGCTCACCATACATAATTAGCGGACGGGGATACGAGCAGTACTTC	CASSPYIISGRGYEQYF
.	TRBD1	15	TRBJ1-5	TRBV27	TGTGCCAGCAGTTTGGGCAGGGGGTCCAATCAGCCCCAGCATTTT	CASSLGRGSNQPQHF
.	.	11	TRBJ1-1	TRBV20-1	TGCAGTGCCTCGAGGAACACTGAAGCTTTCTTT	CSASRNTEAFF
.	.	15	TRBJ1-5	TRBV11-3	TGTGCCAGCAGCCTACGGACAGTTAGCAATCAGCCCCAGCATTTT	CASSLRTVSNQPQHF
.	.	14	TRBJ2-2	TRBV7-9	TGTGCCAGCAGTCCTGACAGGTTGACCGGGGAGCTGTTTTTT	CASSPDRLTGELFF
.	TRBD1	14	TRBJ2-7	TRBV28	TGTGCCAGCAGTTCAGGGGGCAGCTCCTACGAGCAGTACTTC	CASSSGGSSYEQYF
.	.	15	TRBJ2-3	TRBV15	TGTGCCACCAGCAGAGGCGGGGGCCGCACAGATACGCAGTATTTT	CATSRGGGRTDTQYF
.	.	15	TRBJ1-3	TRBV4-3	TGCGCCAGCAGCCAAGTCGTCGGGTCTGGAAACACCATATATTTT	CASSQVVGSGNTIYF
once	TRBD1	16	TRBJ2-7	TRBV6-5	TGTGCCAGCAGTTACTCGACCGGGACAGGATACTACGAGCAGTACTTC	CASSYSTGTGYYEQYF
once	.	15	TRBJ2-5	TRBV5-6	TGTGCCAGCAGCTTACTCGGGAGTGGTGGAGAGACCCAGTACTTC	CASSLLGSGGETQYF
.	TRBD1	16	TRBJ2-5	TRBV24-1	TGTGCCACCAGCCAACAGGGGCTCGGCACGCAAGAGACCCAGTACTTC	CATSQQGLGTQETQYF
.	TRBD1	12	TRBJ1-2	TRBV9	TGTGCCAGCAGCAGGACAGGGGACGGCTACACCTTC	CASSRTGDGYTF
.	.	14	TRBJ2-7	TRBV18	TGTGCCAGCTCACCACGTCGGGATTCCTACGAGCAGTACTTC	CASSPRRDSYEQYF
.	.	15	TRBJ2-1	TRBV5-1	TGCGCCAGCAGCTGGGGACAACTCGGTTTCGATGAGCAGTTCTTC	CASSWGQLGFDEQFF
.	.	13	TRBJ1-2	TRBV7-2	TGTGCCAGCAGCTTAGGGGGCCGGTATGGCTACACCTTC	CASSLGGRYGYTF
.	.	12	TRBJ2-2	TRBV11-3	TGTGCCAGCAGCTTAGCTCCCGGGGAGCTGTTTTTT	CASSLAPGELFF
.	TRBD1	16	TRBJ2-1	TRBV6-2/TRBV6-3	TGTGCCAGCAGTTACTGGACAGGCGCGCCACCAAACGAGCAGTTCTTC	CASSYWTGAPPNEQFF
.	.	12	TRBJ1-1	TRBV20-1	TGCAGTGCTAGTCGGTGGAGCACTGAAGCTTTCTTT	CSASRWSTEAFF
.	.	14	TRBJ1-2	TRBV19	TGTGCCAGTAGCTATCTGCCGGACAGATATGGCTACACCTTC	CASSYLPDRYGYTF
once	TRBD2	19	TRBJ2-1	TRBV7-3	TGTGCCAGCATTTCTCCCCCCCGGACTAGCGGGATGATCCACAATGAGCAGTTCTTC	CASISPPRTSGMIHNEQFF
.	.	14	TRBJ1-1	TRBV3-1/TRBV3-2	TGTGCCAGCAGCCCGAGTCGGGGTAACACTGAAGCTTTCTTT	CASSPSRGNTEAFF
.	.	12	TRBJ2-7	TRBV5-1	TGCGCCAGCAGCTTGAAGGGGTTGGGGCAGTACTTC	CASSLKGLGQYF
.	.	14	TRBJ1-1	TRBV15	TGTGCCACCAGCAGAGAGTTTCGGGGGGTTGAAGCTTTCTTT	CATSREFRGVEAFF
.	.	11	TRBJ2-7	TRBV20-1	TGCAGTGCTAGCCTTGAGTACGAGCAGTACTTC	CSASLEYEQYF
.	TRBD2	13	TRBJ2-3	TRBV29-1	TGCAGCGTCCTAGGACTAGCGGGAGATACGCAGTATTTT	CSVLGLAGDTQYF
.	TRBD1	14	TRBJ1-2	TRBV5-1	TGCGCCAGCAGCATAGGACAGGGGACCTATGGCTACACCTTC	CASSIGQGTYGYTF
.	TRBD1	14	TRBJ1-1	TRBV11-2	TGTGCCAGCAGTCGGGACAGGGGGCTTGGTGAAGCTTTCTTT	CASSRDRGLGEAFF
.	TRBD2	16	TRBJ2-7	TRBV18	TGTGCCAGCTCACCAGTCGAACTAGCGGGAGCCTACGAGCAGTACTTC	CASSPVELAGAYEQYF
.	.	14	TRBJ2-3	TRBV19	TGTGCCAGTAGTACAGCAACACTAGGGGATACGCAGTATTTT	CASSTATLGDTQYF
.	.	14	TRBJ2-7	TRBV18	TGTGCCAGCTCACCTGCACAGGGTACCTACGAGCAGTACTTC	CASSPAQGTYEQYF
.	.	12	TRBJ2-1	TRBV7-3	TGTGCCAGCAGCTTTGGTGGCCATGAGCAGTTCTTC	CASSFGGHEQFF
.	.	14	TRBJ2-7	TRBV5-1	TGCGCCAGCAGCTGGGGGGATCGGGGCGACGAGCAGTACTTC	CASSWGDRGDEQYF
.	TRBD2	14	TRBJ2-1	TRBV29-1	TGCAGCGGGCGGCGAGATGCGGGAGTCAGTGAGCAGTTCTTC	CSGRRDAGVSEQFF
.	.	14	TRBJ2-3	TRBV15	TGTGCCACCAGCAGAGATCGAGGCACAGATACGCAGTATTTT	CATSRDRGTDTQYF
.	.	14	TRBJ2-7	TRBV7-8	TGTGCCAGCAGCTTAGTAGCGAACTCCTACGAGCAGTACTTC	CASSLVANSYEQYF
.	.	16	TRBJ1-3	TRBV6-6	TGTGCCAGCAGTTACCTCGGGACAAGCTCTGGAAACACCATATATTTT	CASSYLGTSSGNTIYF
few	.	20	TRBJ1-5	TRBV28	TGTGCCAGCAGTTTAATGCAGGACAGAGAAGGGAGATGGAGTAATCAGCCCCAGCATTTT	CASSLMQDREGRWSNQPQHF
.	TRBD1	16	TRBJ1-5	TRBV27	TGTGCCAGCAGTTTAAATGGACAGGGTAGGAGTCAGCCCCAGCATTTT	CASSLNGQGRSQPQHF
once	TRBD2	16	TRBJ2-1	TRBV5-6	TGTGCCAGCAGCTTGTATTCTAGCGGGAGGGCCTCTGAGCAGTTCTTC	CASSLYSSGRASEQFF
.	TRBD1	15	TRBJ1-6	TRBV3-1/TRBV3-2	TGTGCCAGCAGCCAAGTAGACAGGGTGACTTCACCCCTCCACTTT	CASSQVDRVTSPLHF
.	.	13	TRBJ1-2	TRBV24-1	TGTGCCACCAGTGATTTCCCCGCGGGCGGCTACACCTTC	CATSDFPAGGYTF
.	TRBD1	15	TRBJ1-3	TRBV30	TGTGCCCTGGACAGGGTGGTTGGATCTGGAAACACCATATATTTT	CALDRVVGSGNTIYF
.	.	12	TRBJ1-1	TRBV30	TGTGCCGGGGTGGCAGGGGCCACTGAAGCTTTCTTT	CAGVAGATEAFF
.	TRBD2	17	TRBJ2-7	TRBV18	TGTGCCAGCTCACCCGAACTAGCGGGAGTTATCCCTTACGAGCAGTACTTC	CASSPELAGVIPYEQYF
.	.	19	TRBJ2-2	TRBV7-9	TGTGCCAGCAGCCCGACGGTACAGGGCGAAGATGTGAGAATCGGGGAGCTGTTTTTT	CASSPTVQGEDVRIGELFF
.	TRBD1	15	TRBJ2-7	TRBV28	TGTGCCAGCAGTAGTGACAGGGGGTCAACATACGAGCAGTACTTC	CASSSDRGSTYEQYF
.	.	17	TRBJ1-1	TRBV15	TGTGCCACCAGCAGAGATCCTGGGGGGGCAGGGTGGACTGAAGCTTTCTTT	CATSRDPGGAGWTEAFF
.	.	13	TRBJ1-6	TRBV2	TGTGCCAGCCTTAGAGCCTATAATTCACCCCTCCACTTT	CASLRAYNSPLHF
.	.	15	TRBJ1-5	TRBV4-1	TGCGCCAGCAGCCAAGATCTGGGAAGAGGGCAGCCCCAGCATTTT	CASSQDLGRGQPQHF
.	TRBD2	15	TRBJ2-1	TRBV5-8	TGTGCCAGCAGCTTGGGGCTAGCGGGGGCCAATGAGCAGTTCTTC	CASSLGLAGANEQFF
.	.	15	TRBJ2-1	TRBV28	TGTGCCAGCAGTACCCCCCGGGGCTCCTACAATGAGCAGTTCTTC	CASSTPRGSYNEQFF
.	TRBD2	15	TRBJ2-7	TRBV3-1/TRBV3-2	TGTGCCAGCAGCCAGGCAGCGGGAGTTTCCTACGAGCAGTACTTC	CASSQAAGVSYEQYF
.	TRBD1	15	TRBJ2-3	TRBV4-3	TGCGCCAGCAGCACGGACAGGGCGACCACAGATACGCAGTATTTT	CASSTDRATTDTQYF
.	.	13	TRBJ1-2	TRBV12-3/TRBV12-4	TGTGCCAGCAGTCGACGGGGAAACTATGGCTACACCTTC	CASSRRGNYGYTF
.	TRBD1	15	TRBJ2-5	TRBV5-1	TGCGCCAGCAGCTCGTACAGGGGCCTCGGGGAGACCCAGTACTTC	CASSSYRGLGETQYF
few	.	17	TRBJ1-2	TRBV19	TGTGCCAGTAGTACACTCGGCAGCGCAACGACTAACTATGGCTACACCTTC	CASSTLGSATTNYGYTF
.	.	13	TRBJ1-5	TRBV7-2	TGTGCCAGCAGCCCTACAGGAGACCAGCCCCAGCATTTT	CASSPTGDQPQHF
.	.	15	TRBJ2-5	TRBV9	TGTGCCAGCAGCCCAGGAGGAGTCGACCAAGAGACCCAGTACTTC	CASSPGGVDQETQYF
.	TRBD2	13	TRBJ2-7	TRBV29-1	TGCAGCGTAATTCTAGCGGGATCCTACGAGCAGTACTTC	CSVILAGSYEQYF
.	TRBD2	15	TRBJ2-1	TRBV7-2	TGTGCCAGCAGCTTAGCGGGAGGGCTCCTGGGTGAGCAGTTCTTC	CASSLAGGLLGEQFF